The 10 T cell receptor beta chains given below trace back to one sample, sequenced in a study of blood T cells in healthy people across ages. It was with a sample-barcoded 5' primer and a J-beta primer mix that a second PCR of about 7 to 12 cycles was run. TCRdb reanalysed the 5' RACE reads using MiXCR and keeps one entry per CDR3 protein. This table holds roughly 1.6 million distinct CDR3 sequences, roughly a third found once. Sequencing was done on a sample of blood. The receptors were gathered from a woman in her twenties or thirties in good health.

The chain employs TRBV15 and TRBJ2-7; TRBD1 matches 9 bases. The CDR3 is made up of 15 amino acids. Trimming removed 3 bases from V and 6 bases from J; junction bases left unmatched: 9. Germline CDR1 is LNHNV and CDR2 is YYDKDF (reference sequence). CDR3 sequence (DNA): TGTGCCACCAGCAGGCCCCCGGGACAGGGACCCGAGCAGTACTTC. This codes for CATSRPPGQGPEQYF.

This clonotype turned up a few times. The V gene is TRBV2, the J gene TRBJ2-7; a possible D gene is TRBD2 (6 bases). The CDR3 is made up of 16 amino acids. V lost 6 bases and J lost 4, with 22 bases in between. CDR1 SNHLY and CDR2 FYNNEI come from the germline V gene. In nucleotides, the CDR3 is TGTGCCAGCAGCTCTCGGGCCGGAGGGCCACGGTACGAGCAGTACTTC. The encoded protein is CASSSRAGGPRYEQYF.

The V call is TRBV30, the J call TRBJ2-3, with TRBD1 matching over 9 bases. The CDR3 totals 14 residues. The ends lost 1 base at V and 5 bases at J; junction bases unmatched: 4. The germline V gene has CDR1 GTSNPN and CDR2 SVGIG (reference sequence). The CDR3, as DNA: TGTGCCTGGAGTGGACAGGGGGAGGGAGATACGCAGTATTTT. Protein product: CAWSGQGEGDTQYF.

This clonotype was detected only a few times. The CDR3 is CASSYMARGYTF. The CDR3 DNA sequence: TGTGCCAGCAGTTACATGGCGAGGGGCTACACCTTC. This rearrangement joins TRBV6-2 or TRBV6-3 to TRBJ1-2; D remains unclear. V lost 2 bases to trimming and J lost 8 bases, with 9 bases between them. This CDR3 comprises 12 residues. Per the germline V gene, CDR1 is MNHEY and CDR2 is SVGEGT.

J is TRBJ1-1 and V is TRBV7-9; a possible D gene is TRBD1 (6 bases). The CDR3 has 13 amino acids. CDR1 is SEHNR and CDR2 is FQNEAQ in the germline V gene (reference sequence). The ends were cut back, 6 bases at V and 3 bases at J, with 11 bases in the middle. The CDR3 sequence: CASRKDSYTEAFF. In DNA form, the CDR3 reads TGTGCCAGCAGAAAGGACAGTTACACTGAAGCTTTCTTT.

This clonotype was found once. A much larger clone differs by one base, so this may be a read error. The gene calls are TRBV28 and TRBJ2-7; maybe TRBD2 (7 bases). CDR1 and CDR2 from the germline V gene are MDHEN and SYDVKM. Trimming pared 6 bases from V and 3 bases from J, leaving 18 bases between. The CDR3 loop spans 15 amino acids. CDR3 bases: TGTGCCAGCAGCCTAAGGGGGGGCAGGGGCTACGAGCAGTACTTC. Residues: CASSLRGGRGYEQYF.

This clonotype has just a few counts. The gene calls are TRBV29-1 and TRBJ2-7; D gene ambiguous. The CDR3 runs 11 residues. The ends were cut back, 0 bases at V and 10 bases at J, with 10 bases in the middle. The germline V gene encodes CDR1 SQVTM and CDR2 ANQGSEA. The CDR3, as DNA: TGCAGCGTTGAAGATGGAGATATCCAGTACTTC. It codes for CSVEDGDIQYF.

This clonotype was counted many times. The chain employs TRBV6-6 and TRBJ1-2; maybe TRBD1 (6 bases). V was pared by 6 bases and J by 7 bases, with 12 bases between. CDR1 and CDR2 (germline): MNHNY, SVGAGI (reference sequence). The CDR3 length is 12 residues. This chain's CDR3 is CASSSKGGGYTF. The CDR3 DNA is TGTGCCAGCAGCTCCAAAGGGGGTGGCTACACCTTC.

This clonotype turned up a few times. The J gene is TRBJ2-1, the V gene TRBV13; 12 bases align to TRBD2. Trimming cost V 2 bases and J 4 bases; bases outside gene matches: 9. The CDR3 sequence is 18 residues long. Germline V gene data show CDR1 as PRHDT and CDR2 as FYEKMQ (reference sequence). The CDR3 DNA is TGTGCCAGCAGCTTACTTCTAGCGGGAGGGCCTAGATACAATGAGCAGTTCTTC. It codes for CASSLLLAGGPRYNEQFF.

This clonotype was counted between two and nine times. The chain uses TRBV3-1 and TRBJ2-5; 10 positions agree with TRBD2. V trimming: 1 base; J trimming: 5 bases; junction bases outside the gene matches: 13. The CDR3 spans 18 residues. The germline V gene has CDR1 LGHDT and CDR2 YNNKEL (reference sequence). The CDR3: CASSQGGRSSGRGETQYF. The CDR3, as DNA: TGTGCCAGCAGCCAAGGGGGTCGCTCTAGCGGGAGAGGGGAGACCCAGTACTTC.